These T cell receptor beta chains were read from a single sample in a study of cytomegalovirus exposure and HLA in healthy donors. Assay used: immunoSEQ multiplex PCR; TCRdb lists only in-frame clones, some missing. The repertoire holds 200,000 to 250,000 clones, 65% to 85% seen once, with over 12% in the top ten. The sequenced sample was PBMCs. The receptors were sampled from a woman aged 25 to 39 in good health and CMV-seropositive. Both conserved end residues are trimmed from each CDR3.

j_call,v_call,cdr3_aa
TRBJ2-5,TRBV5-1,ASSGAQETQY
TRBJ1-2,TRBV7-8,ASSLGSWLNYGYT
TRBJ1-2,TRBV27,ASRPYGQGKGYT
TRBJ2-7,TRBV9,ASSVDWGPSYEQY
TRBJ1-2,TRBV5-4,ASSLADGSYGYT
TRBJ1-1,TRBV5-1,ASSFRKGVTEAF
TRBJ1-2,TRBV9,ASSVGTRDYGYT
TRBJ1-2,TRBV29-1,SVMMTGAYGYT
TRBJ1-1,TRBV30,AWSVLMQGPQNTEAF
TRBJ1-2,TRBV4-2,ASSAINYGYT
TRBJ2-7,TRBV6-1,ASSANRDYEQY
TRBJ1-2,TRBV9,ASSAQGDGGYT
TRBJ1-2,TRBV4-3,ASSQTTGGYGYT
TRBJ1-2,TRBV11-2,ASSLAGGAYGYT
TRBJ2-2,TRBV30,AWNGGAGELF
TRBJ2-7,TRBV20-1,SAREGTEQY
TRBJ2-4,TRBV27,ATNFGNIQY
TRBJ1-5,TRBV4-1,ASSQDRGFDQPQH
TRBJ1-1,TRBV28,ASSLAGVKSTNTEAF
TRBJ1-5,TRBV7-2,ASSRQGGQPQH
TRBJ2-3,TRBV28,ASSSHRGGSDTQY
TRBJ1-5,TRBV2,ASRLQPGGNQPQH
TRBJ1-2,TRBV19,ASSIWVNHGYGYT
TRBJ2-3,TRBV30,AWSVLAGSTDTQY
TRBJ2-7,TRBV4-1,ASSQDQGPASSYEQY
TRBJ1-1,TRBV6-5,ASSPEAWDTEAF
TRBJ1-2,TRBV2,ASSEKADLNYGYT
TRBJ2-2,TRBV29-1,SVLQGEAGELF
TRBJ2-7,TRBV5-1,ASSLPGALAAYEQY
TRBJ2-7,TRBV5-6,ASSLSSGFYEQY
TRBJ1-1,TRBV25-1,ASAGQENTEAF
TRBJ1-5,TRBV30,AWSKRGTAYQPQH
TRBJ2-3,TRBV4-3,ASSQGDRRNTQY
TRBJ2-2,TRBV27,ASSFVGVGVTGELF
TRBJ1-3,TRBV30,AANLDPQDSGNTIY
TRBJ1-2,TRBV2,ASSAQGNYGYT
TRBJ2-3,TRBV29-1,SGSTVRVDTQY
TRBJ1-2,TRBV2,ASKVLGGPNYGYT
TRBJ2-1,TRBV4-1,ASSQLRDSRNEQF
TRBJ2-7,TRBV14,ASSVSLAGGEEQY
TRBJ2-5,TRBV30,AWTSGNTETQY
TRBJ1-2,TRBV28,ASSFAGVKGGYT
TRBJ1-1,TRBV30,AWSRNTEAF
TRBJ2-4,TRBV10-3,AISATQGQGAIQY
TRBJ2-3,TRBV9,ASSVVNTDTQY
TRBJ1-2,TRBV6-5,ASSLNRGYGYT
TRBJ1-1,TRBV30,AWSVKGLVGPNTEAF
TRBJ1-2,TRBV18,ASSPGANSGYGYT
TRBJ2-1,TRBV7-9,ASSFLRQGGLNEQF
TRBJ2-7,TRBV29-1,SAGLAGESYEQY
TRBJ1-5,TRBV10-2,ASREDSGSNQPQH
TRBJ1-2,TRBV28,ASSFQGVGYGYT
TRBJ1-5,TRBV7-2,ASSQGQGGQPQH
TRBJ2-1,TRBV28,ASSLGTYPYNEQF
TRBJ2-2,TRBV30,AWSSFQLQTGELF